This T cell receptor (beta chain) stems from a study of cytomegalovirus exposure and HLA in healthy donors. Overall study findings and caveats: In a later analysis, V- and J-gene trimming of beta chains associated with a DCLRE1C missense variant, replicated independently. It has been reported that TCR beta sequences accurately predicted the HLA-A and HLA-B alleles of most subjects. TRBV6-2, TRBV6-3 and some other V segments were excluded as indistinguishable.

The V gene's germline CDR1 is MNHNS and CDR2 SASEGT. The CDR3 consists of 13 residues. Comments on this clone: As yet, its antigen is unknown.

PCR employed 60 Vbeta and 13 Jbeta primers. TCRdb's copy holds only in-frame clones and misses some; the assay was immunoSEQ multiplex PCR. The sample yields 150,000 or so clones, 65% to 80% seen once. Healthy bone marrow donors formed the donor group. The material sequenced was PBMCs. The rearrangement links TRBV6-1 to TRBJ1-4; TRBD1 might be the D (6 bases). The J call may be mistaken, given a closer DNA end match to TRBJ2-2. The TCR originated in a woman between 35 and 50 years old in good health and CMV-seronegative. CDR3 sequence reads: CASSTSGTGELFF. The CDR3 region has the DNA TGTGCCAGCAGTACCTCTGGGACAGGGGAGCTGTTTTTT.